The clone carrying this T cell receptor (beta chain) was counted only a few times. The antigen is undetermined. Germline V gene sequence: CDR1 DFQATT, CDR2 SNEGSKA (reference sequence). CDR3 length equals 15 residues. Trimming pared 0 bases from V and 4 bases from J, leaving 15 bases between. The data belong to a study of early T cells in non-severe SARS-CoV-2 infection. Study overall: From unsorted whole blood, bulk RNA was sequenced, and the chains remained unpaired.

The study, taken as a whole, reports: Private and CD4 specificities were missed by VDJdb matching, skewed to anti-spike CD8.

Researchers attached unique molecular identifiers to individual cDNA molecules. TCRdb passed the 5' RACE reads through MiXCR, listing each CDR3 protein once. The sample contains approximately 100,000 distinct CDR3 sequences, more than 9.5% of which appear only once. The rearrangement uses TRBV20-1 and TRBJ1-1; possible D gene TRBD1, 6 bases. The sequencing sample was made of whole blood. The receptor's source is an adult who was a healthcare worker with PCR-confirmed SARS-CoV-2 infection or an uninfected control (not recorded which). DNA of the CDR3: TGCAGTGCTAGAGAACAGGGCCTTACCGTCACTGAAGCTTTCTTT. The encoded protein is CSAREQGLTVTEAFF.